The clone carrying this T cell receptor beta chain has at least ten counts. Its antigen is undetermined. RNA transcripts served as the template for amplifying TCR beta CDR3 regions. HTBI primers drove first-round RT-PCR of the TCR CDR3. MiXCR, run by TCRdb on the multiplex PCR reads, gives a single entry per CDR3 protein. The sample shows about 620,000 distinct CDR3 sequences, 15% to 20% of them seen only once. The entry originates in a study of T cells in Graves' hyperthyroidism and ophthalmopathy. Notes on the study in general: Within blood appeared most thyroid clonotypes that had expanded above 0.001. In simple terms, a model built on 13 V-J features told ophthalmopathy apart from stable hyperthyroidism.

PBMCs came from 9 to 10 ml fresh peripheral blood. The CDR3 is 12 residues long. V shed 2 bases and J shed 9 bases, with 10 bases lying between them. Per germline, CDR1 SNHLY and CDR2 FYNNEI. The sequence was obtained from a woman aged 30 to 39 with Graves' hyperthyroidism. Material: blood. This chain uses TRBV2 with TRBJ1-2; D call uncertain. Here the CDR3 DNA reads TGTGCCAGCAGTGAAAGGCAGGAGAGCTACACCTTC. Its translation is CASSERQESYTF.